This paragraph reports one T cell receptor (beta chain). Its target is unknown. This entry belongs to a study of cytomegalovirus exposure and HLA in healthy donors. Study at large: Genetic ancestry analysis placed around four fifths of the 400 or so donors that were genotyped in the Caucasian-associated cluster.

Primers for the PCR totalled 60 Vbeta and 13 Jbeta. Clones were sequenced by immunoSEQ multiplex PCR, and TCRdb holds only the in-frame ones, with some missing. The sample includes hundreds of thousands of clones, more than 75% of them seen just once. The study's findings and limits: Most subjects had HLA-A and HLA-B alleles reportedly predicted accurately by TCR beta sequences.

V gave up 0 bases and J gave up 9 bases, with 6 bases separating them. This CDR3 spans 12 amino acids. Germline loops: CDR1 MGHRA, CDR2 YSYEKL. The sequencing sample was made of PBMCs. This TCR was recovered from a man in his forties in good health and CMV-seropositive. V is TRBV4-1 and J is TRBJ2-1, with D unclear. The CDR3 DNA is TGCGCCAGCAGCCAAGATAGAGTTGAGCAGTTCTTC. Its translation: CASSQDRVEQFF.